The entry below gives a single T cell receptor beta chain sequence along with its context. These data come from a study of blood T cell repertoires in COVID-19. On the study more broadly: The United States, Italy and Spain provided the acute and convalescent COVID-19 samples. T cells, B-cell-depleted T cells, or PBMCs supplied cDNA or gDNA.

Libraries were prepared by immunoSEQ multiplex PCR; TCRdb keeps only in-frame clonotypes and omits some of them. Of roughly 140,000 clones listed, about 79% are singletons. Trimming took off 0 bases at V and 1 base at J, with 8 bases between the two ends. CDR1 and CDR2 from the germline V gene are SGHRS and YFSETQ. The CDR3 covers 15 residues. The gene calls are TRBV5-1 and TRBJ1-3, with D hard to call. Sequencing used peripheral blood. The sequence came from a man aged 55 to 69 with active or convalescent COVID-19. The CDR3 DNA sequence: TGCGCCAGCAGCTTGGGGGAGACTTCTGGAAACACCATATATTTT. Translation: CASSLGETSGNTIYF.